This TCR beta chain was obtained from a study of cytomegalovirus exposure and HLA in healthy donors. All the people who gave samples were healthy bone marrow donors. With 60 Vbeta and 13 Jbeta primers, the PCR was carried out. Assay used: immunoSEQ multiplex PCR; TCRdb lists only in-frame clones, some missing. The profile shows more than 95,000 clones, roughly 69% of them singletons. Sequencing was done on a sample of PBMCs. This clonotype was sampled from a woman aged 40 to 50 in good health and CMV-seropositive.

The chain's CDR3 is CASSPGVFNTEAFF. CDR3 in DNA: TGTGCCAGCAGCCCAGGGGTATTCAACACTGAAGCTTTCTTT. The chain links TRBV7-2 to TRBJ1-1; D may be TRBD1 (6 bases). This CDR3 spans 14 amino acids. CDR1 and CDR2 (germline): SGHTA, FQGNSA. Trimming left V 5 bases short and J 2 bases short, with 12 bases between.